The present T cell receptor beta chain was sequenced within a study of cytomegalovirus exposure and HLA in healthy donors. A word on this clone: Its antigen is undetermined.

Whole-study results and caveats: Immune exposure information available was restricted to CMV serostatus. Exclusion as indistinguishable affected some V segments, including TRBV6-2 and TRBV6-3. Investigators reported approximately 150 TCR beta chains as tied to cytomegalovirus. Across HLA loci, a later analysis found differing TCR association rates, with DRB1 most and HLA-C fewest.

The PCR employed 60 Vbeta primers together with 13 Jbeta primers. Libraries were prepared by immunoSEQ multiplex PCR; TCRdb keeps only in-frame clonotypes and omits some of them. The data hold around 100,000 clones, with around 67% observed a single time. V trimming: 4 bases; J trimming: 5 bases; junction bases outside the gene matches: 5. Germline CDR1 reads SGHVS; CDR2 reads FNYEAQ. This CDR3 comprises 14 residues. This TCR derives from a woman in her forties or fifties in good health and CMV-seronegative. The sequencing sample was made of PBMCs. This chain links TRBV7-6 with TRBJ2-1, with TRBD1 matching over 7 bases. In nucleotides, the CDR3 is TGTGCCAGCAGCTCCCAGACAGGGAACAATGAGCAGTTCTTC. Residues: CASSSQTGNNEQFF. Combining the CDR3 with reference TRBV7-6 and TRBJ2-1 gives the whole variable domain GAGVSQSPRYKVTKRGQDVALRCDPISGHVSLYWYRQALGQGPEFLTYFNYEAQQDKSGLPNDRFSAERPEGSISTLTIQRTEQRDSAMYRCASSSQTGNNEQFFGPGTRLTVL.